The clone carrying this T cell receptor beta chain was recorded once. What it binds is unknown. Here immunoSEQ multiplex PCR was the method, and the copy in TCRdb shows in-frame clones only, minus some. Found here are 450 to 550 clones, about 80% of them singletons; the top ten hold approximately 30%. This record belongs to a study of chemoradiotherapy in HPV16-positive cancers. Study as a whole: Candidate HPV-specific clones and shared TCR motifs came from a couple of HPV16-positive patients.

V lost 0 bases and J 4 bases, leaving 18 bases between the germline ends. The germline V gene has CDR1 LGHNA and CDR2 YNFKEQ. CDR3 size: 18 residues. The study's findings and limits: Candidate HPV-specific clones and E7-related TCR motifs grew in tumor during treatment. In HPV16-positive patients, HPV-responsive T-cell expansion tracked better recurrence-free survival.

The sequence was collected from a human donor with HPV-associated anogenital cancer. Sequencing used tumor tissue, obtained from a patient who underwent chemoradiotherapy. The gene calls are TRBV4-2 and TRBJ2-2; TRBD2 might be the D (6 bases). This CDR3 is CASSQDRQYRGGTGELFF. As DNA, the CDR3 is TGTGCCAGCAGCCAAGACCGTCAGTATCGGGGAGGCACCGGGGAGCTGTTTTTT.